This passage covers 8 T cell receptor beta chains from one sample sequenced in a study of breast tumors, draining lymph nodes, adjacent tissues (dated by TCRdb to about 2016). Library prep was done by multiplex PCR. Instrument used: Illumina HiSeq 2000. TCRdb reanalyzed the raw reads on its own, using fastp at Q25 for trimming and MiXCR for clone calling, and kept in-frame beta chains. For every CDR3 protein sequence, its rows merge into one entry that carries the most common genes and DNA. The table for this sample lists 150,000 to 250,000 distinct CDR3 sequences; roughly 31% of them were counted only once. Jointly, the top ten make up 4.3% of the sample. The lymph node samples were taken from the axillary draining lymph nodes of breast cancer patients. Material: axillary lymph node tissue. Every receptor here comes from a female donor with breast cancer. Some clones in this sample may be carry-over from other donors' samples.

This clonotype was detected many times. This chain uses TRBV6-5 with TRBJ1-1; maybe TRBD1 (5 bases). The germline V gene has CDR1 MNHEY and CDR2 SVGAGI. Trimming took off 2 bases at V and 5 bases at J, with 9 bases between the two ends. This CDR3 region has 13 residues. DNA of the CDR3: TGTGCCAGCAGTTACGGGGCGGGTACTGAAGCTTTCTTT. Translating it yields CASSYGAGTEAFF.

This chain joins TRBV14 and TRBJ1-4, with unresolved D. Trimming stripped 0 bases from V and 7 bases from J, with 6 bases between. Looked up from germline, CDR1 is SGHDN and CDR2 is FVKESK. The CDR3 is made up of 13 amino acids. The DNA for the CDR3 is TGTGCCAGCAGCCAAGACGGTAGTGAAAAACTGTTTTTT. It is translated as CASSQDGSEKLFF.

This clonotype came up many times. V gene TRBV7-6 combines with J gene TRBJ2-1; 10 bases align to TRBD2. The V segment lost 5 bases and the J segment 2 bases; nucleotides outside the gene matches: 6. Looked up from germline, CDR1 is SGHVS and CDR2 is FNYEAQ. The CDR3 sequence is 16 residues long. The CDR3 reads CASSPTGTSAYNEQFF. The DNA for the CDR3 is TGTGCCAGCAGCCCAACCGGGACTAGCGCCTACAATGAGCAGTTCTTC. The variable domain in full, completed from reference TRBV7-6 and TRBJ2-1, reads GAGVSQSPRYKVTKRGQDVALRCDPISGHVSLYWYRQALGQGPEFLTYFNYEAQQDKSGLPNDRFSAERPEGSISTLTIQRTEQRDSAMYRCASSPTGTSAYNEQFFGPGTRLTVL.

In its sample, this clonotype was seen many times. The chain is built from TRBV4-3 and TRBJ2-7; 8 bases align to TRBD2. CDR3 length: 15 amino acids. Germline CDR1 LGHNA, CDR2 YSLEER. Trimming at V came to 0 bases and at J to 7 bases, leaving 8 bases not matched to a gene. The CDR3 bases are TGCGCCAGCAGCCAAGATAAGAGCGGGAGAGGGGAGCAGTACTTC. This encodes CASSQDKSGRGEQYF.

This clonotype was recorded at least ten times. J is TRBJ1-2 and V is TRBV20-1, with a possible D match to TRBD1 (5 bases). Trimming left V 6 bases short and J 1 base short, with 18 bases between. CDR3 length: 15 residues. Germline CDR1 DFQATT, CDR2 SNEGSKA (reference sequence). CDR3 DNA: TGCAGTGCCCCGTCCCGGGGGACTTATAACTATGGCTACACCTTC. It yields the protein CSAPSRGTYNYGYTF.

This clonotype was counted many times. This chain uses TRBV2 with TRBJ1-6; 7 bases agree with TRBD1. Trimming removed 7 bases from V and 10 bases from J; junction bases left unmatched: 13. CDR3 length: 15 amino acids. Per germline, CDR1 SNHLY and CDR2 FYNNEI. The CDR3 sequence is CASKPQGVRRSPLHF. CDR3 sequence (DNA): TGTGCCAGCAAGCCTCAGGGGGTGCGAAGATCACCCCTCCACTTT.

The rearrangement joins TRBV19 to TRBJ2-2, with 7 bases matching TRBD1. The germline V gene encodes CDR1 LNHDA and CDR2 SQIVND (reference sequence). V gave up 5 bases and J gave up 10 bases; unmatched junction bases: 13. The CDR3 runs to 15 residues. For the CDR3, the DNA is TGTGCCAGTAGTGGCGCCGACAGGGTCAAGGAGGAGCTGTTTTTT. It yields the protein CASSGADRVKEELFF. Full variable domain (remainder filled in from reference TRBV19 and TRBJ2-2): DGGITQSPKYLFRKEGQNVTLSCEQNLNHDAMYWYRQDPGQGLRLIYYSQIVNDFQKGDIAEGYSVSREKKESFPLTVTSAQKNPTAFYLCASSGADRVKEELFFGEGSRLTVL.

As for this clonotype: Given a much more abundant clone one base away, this may be a read error. The rearrangement links TRBV6-4 to TRBJ2-1; 9 nucleotides line up with TRBD2. J was trimmed by 8 bases and V by 5 bases; bases with no gene match: 13. The CDR3 is 16 residues long. Per germline, CDR1 MRHNA and CDR2 SNTAGT. The CDR3 loop is CASSHGVLAGVDEQFF. The CDR3 DNA reads TGTGCCAGCAGTCATGGGGTCTTAGCGGGAGTGGATGAGCAGTTCTTC.